This T cell receptor beta chain was sequenced in a study of T cell responses to AZD1222 COVID-19 vaccine. Study-level results: Donors were chiefly white British, with a greater number of females, and clonal diversity was perhaps underestimated. Unmutated variant regions reportedly attract nearly half of all spike-specific TCRs.

Points on this clone: Its target is unknown.

CDR3 size: 17 residues. V dropped 3 bases and J dropped 7 bases, with 22 bases sitting between them. Per the germline V gene, CDR1 is LGHNT and CDR2 is FRNRAP. Only in-frame clones appear in the TCRdb table, and some are missing; sequencing was by immunoSEQ multiplex PCR. In the table there are about 180,000 clones, 85% to 90% of which are singletons. This chain uses TRBV12-5 with TRBJ1-3; a weak D match, TRBD1 (5 bases). The clonotype originates from an adult in good health. The sequences come from peripheral blood, collected on day 0 of AZD1222 vaccination. The CDR3 spells CASGLYTGRQGSNTIYF. In DNA, the CDR3 is TGTGCTAGTGGTTTATATACGGGGCGGCAGGGTAGCAACACCATATATTTT.